The rows below give T cell receptor beta chains drawn from one sample of a study of blood T cell repertoires in COVID-19. Sequencing was performed with immunoSEQ multiplex PCR; in TCRdb, only in-frame clones are kept and a portion is missing. The data contain roughly 290,000 clones, roughly 88% of them singletons. Material: PBMCs or T cells enriched from blood (not recorded which). These TCRs come from a man aged 25-45 years who had recovered from COVID-19. Both conserved end residues are part of each CDR3. The order of the fields is clone size, J gene, V gene, D gene, CDR3 DNA, CDR3 protein. A D gene is named only where the DNA matches it firmly. Clone size is stated in some rows and not others, as once, few, many or a class when expanded.

clone_size: -; j_call: TRBJ1-4; v_call: TRBV20-1; d_call: TRBD1; cdr3_nt: TGCAGTGCGCTTAACAGGGGAAAACTGTTTTTT; cdr3_aa: CSALNRGKLFF
clone_size: -; j_call: TRBJ2-7; v_call: TRBV12-3/TRBV12-4; d_call: -; cdr3_nt: TGTGCCAGCAGTTTGGCTAGCTCCTACGAGCAGTACTTC; cdr3_aa: CASSLASSYEQYF
clone_size: -; j_call: TRBJ1-2; v_call: TRBV6-5; d_call: TRBD1; cdr3_nt: TGTGCCAGCAGTAGACAGGGTCTTGGCTACACCTTC; cdr3_aa: CASSRQGLGYTF
clone_size: -; j_call: TRBJ2-1; v_call: TRBV12-3/TRBV12-4; d_call: -; cdr3_nt: TGTGCCAGCAGCTTGGGGACATTCAATGAGCAGTTCTTC; cdr3_aa: CASSLGTFNEQFF
clone_size: -; j_call: TRBJ1-1; v_call: TRBV5-4; d_call: -; cdr3_nt: TGTGCCAGCAGCCCTAGACAGGAGAACACTGAAGCTTTCTTT; cdr3_aa: CASSPRQENTEAFF
clone_size: -; j_call: TRBJ1-2; v_call: TRBV7-2; d_call: TRBD1; cdr3_nt: TGTGCCAGCAGCTTCCAGGCAGGGGGCTCCTCTCGCGGCTACACCTTC; cdr3_aa: CASSFQAGGSSRGYTF
clone_size: -; j_call: TRBJ2-1; v_call: TRBV10-3; d_call: TRBD2; cdr3_nt: TGTGCCATCAGTGCTTGGAAACCGGGACTAGCGGGGGCTTCCTACAATGAGCAGTTCTTC; cdr3_aa: CAISAWKPGLAGASYNEQFF
clone_size: -; j_call: TRBJ1-1; v_call: TRBV21-1; d_call: -; cdr3_nt: TGTGCCAGCACCCCTACAGGGACCCTTTCTGAAGCTTTCTTT; cdr3_aa: CASTPTGTLSEAFF
clone_size: few; j_call: TRBJ2-2; v_call: TRBV7-3; d_call: TRBD1; cdr3_nt: TGTGCCAGCAGTCCGGGGACAGGGGTTACCGGGGAGCTGTTTTTT; cdr3_aa: CASSPGTGVTGELFF
clone_size: few; j_call: TRBJ2-3; v_call: TRBV6-4; d_call: -; cdr3_nt: TGTGCCAGCAGTGACGGGAGAATAAGCACAGATACGCAGTATTTT; cdr3_aa: CASSDGRISTDTQYF
clone_size: -; j_call: TRBJ1-5; v_call: TRBV5-6; d_call: -; cdr3_nt: TGTGCCAGCAGCTTTAGAGGCAATCAGCCCCAGCATTTT; cdr3_aa: CASSFRGNQPQHF
clone_size: once; j_call: TRBJ2-7; v_call: TRBV27; d_call: -; cdr3_nt: TGTGCCAGCAGCTATACAAGCACGGGCTACGAGCAGTACTTC; cdr3_aa: CASSYTSTGYEQYF
clone_size: -; j_call: TRBJ2-2; v_call: TRBV10-3; d_call: -; cdr3_nt: TGTGCCATCAGAGGGGTACTCACCGGGGAGCTGTTTTTT; cdr3_aa: CAIRGVLTGELFF
clone_size: -; j_call: TRBJ2-7; v_call: TRBV25-1; d_call: -; cdr3_nt: TGTGCCAGCAGTGAAGGCTCGGGGGGCAGGCAACCGTACGAGCAGTACTTC; cdr3_aa: CASSEGSGGRQPYEQYF
clone_size: -; j_call: TRBJ1-2; v_call: TRBV7-9; d_call: -; cdr3_nt: TGTGCCAGCAGCTTACCAGGGGCGAGCTATGGCTACACCTTC; cdr3_aa: CASSLPGASYGYTF
clone_size: few; j_call: TRBJ1-2; v_call: TRBV10-3; d_call: -; cdr3_nt: TGTGCCATCAGACAGGAATCGGGTGGCTACACCTTC; cdr3_aa: CAIRQESGGYTF
clone_size: -; j_call: TRBJ2-7; v_call: TRBV29-1; d_call: TRBD1; cdr3_nt: TGCAGCACCGGGCGACAGGGGGCAGTTGGCGAGCAGTACTTC; cdr3_aa: CSTGRQGAVGEQYF
clone_size: -; j_call: TRBJ1-2; v_call: TRBV10-2; d_call: TRBD1; cdr3_nt: TGCGCCAGCAGTGAACCGACAGGGAACTATGGCTACACCTTC; cdr3_aa: CASSEPTGNYGYTF
clone_size: -; j_call: TRBJ1-5; v_call: TRBV3-1/TRBV3-2; d_call: -; cdr3_nt: TGTGCCAGCAGCCACGCAGGGAAGAATCAGCCCCAGCATTTT; cdr3_aa: CASSHAGKNQPQHF
clone_size: -; j_call: TRBJ1-6; v_call: TRBV4-1; d_call: TRBD1; cdr3_nt: TGCGCCAGCAGCCAAGAGACAGGGCGTAATTCACCCCTCCACTTT; cdr3_aa: CASSQETGRNSPLHF
clone_size: -; j_call: TRBJ2-3; v_call: TRBV4-3; d_call: -; cdr3_nt: TGCGCCAGCAGCCGTGGCCGGGATGGCACAGATACGCAGTATTTT; cdr3_aa: CASSRGRDGTDTQYF
clone_size: few; j_call: TRBJ2-7; v_call: TRBV25-1; d_call: TRBD1; cdr3_nt: TGTGCCAGCAGTGGCCAGGACAGGGGCTACGAGCAGTACTTC; cdr3_aa: CASSGQDRGYEQYF
clone_size: -; j_call: TRBJ1-5; v_call: TRBV6-6; d_call: -; cdr3_nt: TGTGCCAGCACCCCGGCGGTGGGCAATCAGCCCCAGCATTTT; cdr3_aa: CASTPAVGNQPQHF
clone_size: -; j_call: TRBJ2-7; v_call: TRBV5-4; d_call: TRBD2; cdr3_nt: TGTGCCAGCAGCTCTTCAGGGACTAGCGGTTACGAGCAGTACTTC; cdr3_aa: CASSSSGTSGYEQYF
clone_size: -; j_call: TRBJ1-3; v_call: TRBV7-9; d_call: -; cdr3_nt: TGTGCCAGCAGCCCTACTAGCTCTGGAAACACCATATATTTT; cdr3_aa: CASSPTSSGNTIYF
clone_size: -; j_call: TRBJ2-7; v_call: TRBV5-1; d_call: -; cdr3_nt: TGCGCCAGCGGTTTGGGCTGGAGATACGAGCAGTACTTC; cdr3_aa: CASGLGWRYEQYF
clone_size: -; j_call: TRBJ1-2; v_call: TRBV6-5; d_call: -; cdr3_nt: TGTGCCAGCGGGGAGGGCGGCGACCGCCTTGGCTACACCTTC; cdr3_aa: CASGEGGDRLGYTF
clone_size: -; j_call: TRBJ2-7; v_call: TRBV12-3/TRBV12-4; d_call: TRBD2; cdr3_nt: TGTGCCAGCAGACTTAGCGGGACCTACGAGCAGTACTTC; cdr3_aa: CASRLSGTYEQYF
clone_size: -; j_call: TRBJ2-2; v_call: TRBV9; d_call: -; cdr3_nt: TGTGCCAGCAAACCAACTAGCCTTCCCGGGGAGCTGTTTTTT; cdr3_aa: CASKPTSLPGELFF
clone_size: -; j_call: TRBJ2-1; v_call: TRBV18; d_call: TRBD1; cdr3_nt: TGTGCCAGCTCACCGGGACAGGGGCCCTATTTCGGGCAGTTCTTC; cdr3_aa: CASSPGQGPYFGQFF
clone_size: -; j_call: TRBJ1-4; v_call: TRBV10-3; d_call: -; cdr3_nt: TGTGCCATCAACGCCGGGACTCTCGGTAATGAAAAACTGTTTTTT; cdr3_aa: CAINAGTLGNEKLFF
clone_size: once; j_call: TRBJ1-5; v_call: TRBV5-5; d_call: -; cdr3_nt: TGTGCCAGCAGCTTGGATGGCGGGGGCAATCAGCCCCAGCATTTT; cdr3_aa: CASSLDGGGNQPQHF
clone_size: few; j_call: TRBJ1-4; v_call: TRBV11-2; d_call: TRBD1; cdr3_nt: TGTGCCAGCAGCCTCCGACAGGGTCGAGGTGAAAAACTGTTTTTT; cdr3_aa: CASSLRQGRGEKLFF
clone_size: once; j_call: TRBJ1-1; v_call: TRBV7-2; d_call: -; cdr3_nt: TGTGCCAGCAGCCCTAGGGGTACAGGGAACACTGAAGCTTTCTTT; cdr3_aa: CASSPRGTGNTEAFF
clone_size: -; j_call: TRBJ1-2; v_call: TRBV24-1; d_call: -; cdr3_nt: TGTGCCACCAGTGATCCAGGCCGAGCTAACTATGGCTACACCTTC; cdr3_aa: CATSDPGRANYGYTF
clone_size: -; j_call: TRBJ2-7; v_call: TRBV6-5; d_call: TRBD1; cdr3_nt: TGTGCCAGCAGTAACAGGGGGCACGAGCAGTACTTC; cdr3_aa: CASSNRGHEQYF
clone_size: -; j_call: TRBJ2-7; v_call: TRBV7-2; d_call: -; cdr3_nt: TGTGCCAGCAGCAGTGGAGCCATCACCGGCGGCGAGCAGTACTTC; cdr3_aa: CASSSGAITGGEQYF
clone_size: -; j_call: TRBJ2-7; v_call: TRBV18; d_call: TRBD2; cdr3_nt: TGTGCCAGCTCACCAATATCAGGGACTAGCGGGGAAGAGCAGTACTTC; cdr3_aa: CASSPISGTSGEEQYF
clone_size: -; j_call: TRBJ1-1; v_call: TRBV6-5; d_call: -; cdr3_nt: TGTGCCAGCAGACGTGGGCGGGACACTGAAGCTTTCTTT; cdr3_aa: CASRRGRDTEAFF
clone_size: -; j_call: TRBJ1-2; v_call: TRBV24-1; d_call: TRBD1; cdr3_nt: TGTGCCACCAGTGACGGGACAGGGGGTTATGGCTACACCTTC; cdr3_aa: CATSDGTGGYGYTF
clone_size: -; j_call: TRBJ2-1; v_call: TRBV21-1; d_call: -; cdr3_nt: TGTGCCAGCAGCAAAGCAGAAAAAACGACCAGGGCGATAACCTCCTCCTACAATGAGCAGTTCTTC; cdr3_aa: CASSKAEKTTRAITSSYNEQFF
clone_size: -; j_call: TRBJ2-2; v_call: TRBV7-9; d_call: -; cdr3_nt: TGTGCCAGCAGCGAAGCTTCCCCAGGGATCGGGGAGCTGTTTTTT; cdr3_aa: CASSEASPGIGELFF
clone_size: -; j_call: TRBJ2-2; v_call: TRBV27; d_call: -; cdr3_nt: TGTGCCAGCAGTCCCGCTAATCTGATCCAAACCGGGGAGCTGTTTTTT; cdr3_aa: CASSPANLIQTGELFF
clone_size: -; j_call: TRBJ1-1; v_call: TRBV5-1; d_call: -; cdr3_nt: TGCGCCAGCAGCTTGAATCAAGGGAGTCTTTTCTTT; cdr3_aa: CASSLNQGSLFF
clone_size: -; j_call: TRBJ2-6; v_call: TRBV7-4; d_call: -; cdr3_nt: TGTGCCAGCAGCTTACTAGGGCAGGGGAGTAAGTCTGGGGCCAACGTCCTGACTTTC; cdr3_aa: CASSLLGQGSKSGANVLTF
clone_size: -; j_call: TRBJ1-4; v_call: TRBV7-9; d_call: TRBD1; cdr3_nt: TGTGCCAGCAGCTTAATGGGACAGGGGGCTGAAAAACTGTTTTTT; cdr3_aa: CASSLMGQGAEKLFF
clone_size: -; j_call: TRBJ1-3; v_call: TRBV18; d_call: TRBD1; cdr3_nt: TGTGCCAGCTCACCACCGGGGGGACAGGGGGCGTCTGGAAACACCATATATTTT; cdr3_aa: CASSPPGGQGASGNTIYF
clone_size: -; j_call: TRBJ2-1; v_call: TRBV6-2/TRBV6-3; d_call: TRBD1; cdr3_nt: TGTGCCAGCAGTCCCGGGACAGGGGGGAGGCAGTTCTTC; cdr3_aa: CASSPGTGGRQFF
clone_size: -; j_call: TRBJ2-2; v_call: TRBV5-1; d_call: TRBD2; cdr3_nt: TGCGCCAGCAGCACGGGACTAGCGGCGAACACCGGGGAGCTGTTTTTT; cdr3_aa: CASSTGLAANTGELFF
clone_size: -; j_call: TRBJ1-2; v_call: TRBV2; d_call: -; cdr3_nt: TGTGCCAGCAGTGAACTGGCAGGGATGAATGGCTACACCTTC; cdr3_aa: CASSELAGMNGYTF
clone_size: -; j_call: TRBJ1-5; v_call: TRBV19; d_call: -; cdr3_nt: TGTGCCAGTAGTATAGGCTCAGGGATAGACCAGCCCCAGCATTTT; cdr3_aa: CASSIGSGIDQPQHF
clone_size: -; j_call: TRBJ2-3; v_call: TRBV7-2; d_call: TRBD2; cdr3_nt: TGTGCCAGCAGCTCGACTAGCGGGGGTACAGATACGCAGTATTTT; cdr3_aa: CASSSTSGGTDTQYF